This is a list of T cell receptor beta chains from one sample in a study of Graves' ophthalmopathy and Graves' hyperthyroidism. MiXCR, applied by TCRdb to the multiplex PCR reads, yields one record per CDR3 protein. The repertoire holds roughly 500,000 distinct CDR3 sequences, 14% seen once, with 9.8% in the top ten. The specimen sequenced was blood. These receptors all stem from a woman between 25 and 40 years old with Graves' ophthalmopathy. The CDR3 runs from the conserved cysteine through the conserved F or W.

>TRBJ1-5|TRBV13
CASSLAGGKNQPQHF
>TRBJ1-3|TRBV6-5
CASTSDRASGNTIYF
>TRBJ1-5|TRBV27
CASNWIRDPHRRPQHF
>TRBJ2-4|TRBV11-2
CASSLDLGGNIQYF
>TRBJ1-6|TRBV20-1
CSARSARGPNSPLHF
>TRBJ2-7|TRBV20-1
CSANPLGPSYEQYF
>TRBJ2-3|TRBV6-2/TRBV6-3
CASTVTDTQYF
>TRBJ2-7|TRBV20-1
CSALGTAEVEQYF
>TRBJ2-6|TRBV7-2
CASSPPGAGANVLTF
>TRBJ2-5|TRBV20-1
CSARVHPGETQYF
>TRBJ2-1|TRBV4-1
CASSQESGRTGAVSYNEQFF
>TRBJ2-7|TRBV28
CASTSGGYYEQYF
>TRBJ2-7|TRBV27
CASSFRTGLIPYEQYF
>TRBJ2-7|TRBV4-1
CASSQDFGTQYEQYF
>TRBJ2-7|TRBV12-3/TRBV12-4
CASGRGQKIGEQYF
>TRBJ2-5|TRBV20-1
CSTLAGGETQYF
>TRBJ2-5|TRBV5-1
CASSWEQGSGETQYF
>TRBJ2-5|TRBV28
CASSPSFGLAGGPGRRETQYF
>TRBJ2-7|TRBV6-1
CASRPAPRSFYEQYF
>TRBJ1-1|TRBV6-1
CAGISWAGSTEAFF
>TRBJ1-1|TRBV2
CASHGGQAEAFF
>TRBJ1-2|TRBV6-5
CASSNDMSGGNYGYTF
>TRBJ2-2|TRBV6-1
CASSNAGNTGELFF
>TRBJ2-5|TRBV28
CASSLMGLAVPGRETQYF
>TRBJ2-5|TRBV5-4
CASSLEGRGRGETQYF
>TRBJ2-7|TRBV28
CASGGGGVANYEQYF
>TRBJ1-2|TRBV27
CASSPQVRTGGYGYTF
>TRBJ2-7|TRBV30
CAWSGGLAVKQYF
>TRBJ1-1|TRBV7-2
CASSLQGAGNTEAFF
>TRBJ2-4|TRBV5-1
CASSLEGLRLWETKYF
>TRBJ2-7|TRBV27
CASWDRVYEQYF
>TRBJ2-7|TRBV6-5
CASSLPQGQRGNEQYF
>TRBJ1-1|TRBV27
CASSWDRKNTEAFF
>TRBJ2-7|TRBV10-3
CAISELSRTGGYEQYF
>TRBJ1-2|TRBV10-3
CAIRVDRGQEYTF
>TRBJ1-2|TRBV29-1
CSVEDGGLGGNYGYTF
>TRBJ2-5|TRBV6-4
CASMKVRIQETQYF
>TRBJ1-3|TRBV14
CASSQDQLAFTGNTIYF
>TRBJ1-2|TRBV11-2
CASSLDVQDSYGYTF
>TRBJ1-1|TRBV20-1
CSAGSRFNTEAFF
>TRBJ2-7|TRBV7-3
CASSAGTGGLNEQYF
>TRBJ2-7|TRBV6-2/TRBV6-3
CASSFTGTGYSYEQYF
>TRBJ2-5|TRBV29-1
CSVASVWGETQYF
>TRBJ1-5|TRBV19
CASSGTGMDREPQHF
>TRBJ2-7|TRBV12-3/TRBV12-4
CASSLSFFQPNPIRVYYEQYF
>TRBJ1-5|TRBV30
CAWSGGGEQPQHF
>TRBJ1-1|TRBV7-9
CASRRDRDTEAFF
>TRBJ2-2|TRBV6-5
CASSYSRDTGELFF
>TRBJ2-7|TRBV20-1
CSASSLPYEQYF
>TRBJ1-5|TRBV6-2/TRBV6-3
CASSFRVTGENQPQHF
>TRBJ2-4|TRBV2
CASSLRGPKNIQYF
>TRBJ1-1|TRBV6-5
CASSSTTGDTEAFF
>TRBJ1-5|TRBV7-2
CASSLASDGFNQPQHF
>TRBJ2-2|TRBV7-7
CASSLETARNTGELFF
>TRBJ2-2|TRBV30
CAWSMRFTGELFF
>TRBJ1-2|TRBV19
CASSIVTGGRGYTF
>TRBJ1-5|TRBV6-1
CASSDRGGGQPQHF
>TRBJ2-5|TRBV27
CASTLGGWETQYF
>TRBJ2-7|TRBV28
CASRGGRAPYEQYF